Included here is one T cell receptor beta chain sequence, with context. Antigen specificity is unknown. CDR3 size: 15 residues. Germline V gene lookup returns CDR1 SGHTA and CDR2 FQGTGA. The trim removed 5 bases at V and 5 bases at J, leaving 4 bases unmatched. The data were obtained in a study of CD8 T cells in ankylosing spondylitis. Findings and caveats of the study: Reported data indicate significant enrichment of disease-linked clones within matched ankylosing spondylitis synovial fluid. The study identified a TCR beta motif of several highly homologous variants that appeared characteristic of ankylosing spondylitis blood.

MiXCR was run by TCRdb on the 5' RACE reads, yielding one entry per CDR3 protein. The sample holds roughly 700,000 distinct CDR3 sequences, roughly 20% seen once. The sequence came from a male donor with ankylosing spondylitis. The material sequenced was blood, either unsorted or a sorted T cell fraction (not recorded which). V usage is TRBV7-3 and J usage is TRBJ2-3; the match to TRBD2 covers 13 bases. The CDR3 region is CASSRTSGGQDTQYF. The CDR3 bases are TGTGCCAGCAGCCGGACTAGCGGGGGCCAAGATACGCAGTATTTT.